This note documents a single TCR beta chain sequence. TCRdb keeps only in-frame clones here, not all; method: immunoSEQ multiplex PCR. The table lists about 140,000 clones, 70% to 90% of them singletons. The CDR3 spans 16 residues. V lost 4 bases, J lost 0 bases, and 5 bases stayed unmatched. Germline V gene lookup returns CDR1 MNHEY and CDR2 SVGAGI. This entry belongs to a study of control samples from healthy donors and cancer patients. The chain couples TRBV6-5 to TRBJ1-4, with 7 bases that match TRBD1. The sequence was obtained from a woman in her thirties in good health. The sequenced sample was blood. The CDR3 sequence: CASSLNGQATNEKLFF. DNA for the CDR3: TGTGCCAGCAGTTTGAATGGACAGGCAACTAATGAAAAACTGTTTTTT.